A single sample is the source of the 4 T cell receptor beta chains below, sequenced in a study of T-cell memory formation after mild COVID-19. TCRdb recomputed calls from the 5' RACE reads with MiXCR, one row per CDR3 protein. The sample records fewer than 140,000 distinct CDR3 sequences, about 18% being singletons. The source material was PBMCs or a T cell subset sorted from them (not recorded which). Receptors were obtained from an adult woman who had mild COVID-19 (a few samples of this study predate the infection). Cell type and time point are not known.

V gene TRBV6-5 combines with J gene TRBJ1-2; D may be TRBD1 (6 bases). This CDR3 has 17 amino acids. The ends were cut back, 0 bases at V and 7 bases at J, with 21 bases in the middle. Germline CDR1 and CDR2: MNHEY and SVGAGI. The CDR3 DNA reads TGTGCCAGCAGTTACTCGAAGGTATCCAGGGGCATCGGTGGCTACACCTTC. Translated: CASSYSKVSRGIGGYTF.

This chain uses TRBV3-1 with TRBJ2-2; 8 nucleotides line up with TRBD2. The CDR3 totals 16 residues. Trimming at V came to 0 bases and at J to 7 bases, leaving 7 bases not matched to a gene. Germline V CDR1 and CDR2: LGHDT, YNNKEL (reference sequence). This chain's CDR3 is CASSQDPGGPVGELFF. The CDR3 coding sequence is TGTGCCAGCAGCCAAGATCCGGGGGGGCCAGTCGGGGAGCTGTTTTTT.

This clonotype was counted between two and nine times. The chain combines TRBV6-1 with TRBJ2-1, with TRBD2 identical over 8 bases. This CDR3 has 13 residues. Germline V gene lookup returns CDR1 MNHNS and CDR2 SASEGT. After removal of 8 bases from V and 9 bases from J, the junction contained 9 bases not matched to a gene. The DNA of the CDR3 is TGTGCCAGCCTAGCGGGTGGGGAAGGTGAGCAGTTCTTC. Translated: CASLAGGEGEQFF.

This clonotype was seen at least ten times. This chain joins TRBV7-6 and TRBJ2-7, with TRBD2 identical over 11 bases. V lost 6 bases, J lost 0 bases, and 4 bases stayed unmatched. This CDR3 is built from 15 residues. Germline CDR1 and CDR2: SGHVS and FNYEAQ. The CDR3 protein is CASSPGLAASYEQYF. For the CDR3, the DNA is TGTGCCAGCAGTCCGGGACTAGCGGCCTCCTACGAGCAGTACTTC.